This TCR beta chain was documented in a study of technical replicates of blood from several donors. V was pared by 2 bases and J by 2 bases, with 9 bases between. Looked up from germline, CDR1 is LNHNV and CDR2 is YYDKDF (reference sequence). The CDR3 extends over 14 amino acids. Generated by immunoSEQ multiplex PCR, the TCRdb table keeps only in-frame clones and is missing some. The sample contains about 79,000 clones, 91% of which appear only once. This clonotype was obtained from a human donor in good health. Some clones in this sample may be carry-over from other donors' samples. This chain links TRBV15 with TRBJ1-2; tentatively, D is TRBD1 (6 bases). Sequenced input: T cells isolated from PBMCs. The CDR3 nucleotides read TGTGCCACCAGCAGACAGGGGTCAAACTATGGCTACACCTTC. Translating it yields CATSRQGSNYGYTF.